One sample yielded the 24 T cell receptor beta chains listed below, sequenced in a study of T cells in Graves' hyperthyroidism and ophthalmopathy. Amplification targeted TCR beta CDR3 regions from RNA transcripts. A first-round RT-PCR of the TCR CDR3 used the HTBI primer set. TCRdb analysed the multiplex PCR reads with MiXCR anew, one entry per CDR3 protein. Of approximately 700,000 distinct CDR3 sequences in the sample, roughly 17% were seen once. The material sequenced was blood. The source of these receptors is a man younger than 35 with Graves' hyperthyroidism.

This clonotype was recorded many times. The chain uses TRBV28 and TRBJ2-7, with D maybe TRBD2 (5 bases). V was pared by 5 bases and J by 2 bases, with 22 bases between. Looked up from germline, CDR1 is MDHEN and CDR2 is SYDVKM. CDR3 size: 17 residues. Written as DNA, the CDR3 is TGTGCCAGCAGTCCATTGGTCGGGTCGGCGGGTCCCTACGAGCAGTACTTC. It specifies CASSPLVGSAGPYEQYF. The full variable domain, completed using reference TRBV28 and TRBJ2-7, is DVKVTQSSRYLVKRTGEKVFLECVQDMDHENMFWYRQDPGLGLRLIYFSYDVKMKEKGDIPEGYSVSREKKERFSLILESASTNQTSMYLCASSPLVGSAGPYEQYFGPGTRLTVT.

Points on this clonotype: A much more abundant neighbour one base away suggests this may be a read error. This chain joins TRBV18 and TRBJ2-2; a possible D gene is TRBD1 (6 bases). CDR1 and CDR2 from the germline V gene are KGHSH and LQKENI. CDR3 size: 16 residues. In DNA, the CDR3 is TGTGCCGGCTCACCTACAGGGATTCACAACACCGGGGAGCTGTTTTTT. Translated, it gives CAGSPTGIHNTGELFF.

V usage is TRBV20-1 and J usage is TRBJ1-4; 12 nucleotides line up with TRBD1. Germline V gene sequence: CDR1 DFQATT, CDR2 SNEGSKA (reference sequence). The trim removed 6 bases at V and 10 bases at J, leaving 6 bases unmatched. The CDR3 contains 13 residues. CDR3 amino acids: CSAPGTGGRKLFF. The CDR3 DNA reads TGCAGTGCACCCGGGACAGGGGGCAGAAAACTGTTTTTT.

The V and J genes are TRBV6-2 or TRBV6-3 and TRBJ1-5, with D unresolved. The CDR3 covers 13 residues. Trimming left V 6 bases short and J 11 bases short, with 17 bases between. Germline V gene lookup returns CDR1 MNHEY and CDR2 SVGEGT. CDR3 sequence reads: CASSLASGIAQHF. CDR3 bases: TGTGCCAGCAGCCTCGCGTCCGGGATAGCCCAGCATTTT.

This clonotype was seen many times. V usage is TRBV7-6 and J usage is TRBJ2-1; D gene unclear. The V gene lost 8 bases and the J gene lost 5 bases, with 13 bases spanning the gap. This CDR3 has 13 amino acids. Germline-derived CDR1 and CDR2 are SGHVS and FNYEAQ. DNA for the CDR3: TGTGCCAGCCAACCCTTAAATAACAATGAGCAGTTCTTC. Its protein is CASQPLNNNEQFF. Full variable domain (rest looked up from reference TRBV7-6 and TRBJ2-1): GAGVSQSPRYKVTKRGQDVALRCDPISGHVSLYWYRQALGQGPEFLTYFNYEAQQDKSGLPNDRFSAERPEGSISTLTIQRTEQRDSAMYRCASQPLNNNEQFFGPGTRLTVL.

There are a few counts of this clonotype. The V gene is TRBV7-9, the J gene TRBJ2-7, with D possibly TRBD1 on 5 matching bases. The CDR3 totals 15 residues. Germline loops: CDR1 SEHNR, CDR2 FQNEAQ (reference sequence). Trimming cost V 1 base and J 0 bases, with 10 bases left between them. CDR3 in amino acids: CASSLVQASSYEQYF. The CDR3 DNA reads as TGTGCCAGCAGCTTAGTACAGGCAAGCTCCTACGAGCAGTACTTC.

The J gene is TRBJ1-2, the V gene TRBV12-3 or TRBV12-4; TRBD1 is a possible D gene (5 bases). V gave up 3 bases and J gave up 5 bases, with 19 bases separating them. The CDR3 is 16 amino acids. The CDR3 coding sequence is TGTGCCAGCAGTTTCCGAGCAGGGACCGAGTCTTATGGCTACACCTTC. Amino acids: CASSFRAGTESYGYTF.

Many counts were recorded for this clonotype. The CDR3 loop is CASSLGLAGDYTDTQYF. The CDR3 DNA follows: TGTGCCAGCAGCCTGGGACTAGCGGGAGACTACACAGATACGCAGTATTTT. The V and J genes are TRBV11-2 and TRBJ2-3; 14 bases are a match to TRBD2. V lost 5 bases and J lost 2; bases outside the gene matches: 6. The CDR3 spans 17 residues. Per the germline V gene, CDR1 is SGHAT and CDR2 is FQNNGV.

V usage is TRBV6-1 and J usage is TRBJ2-2, with 7 bases lining up with TRBD1. The CDR3 contains 17 residues. V lost 5 bases to trimming and J lost 0 bases; unmatched junction nucleotides: 9. Germline V lookup: CDR1 MNHNS, CDR2 SASEGT. CDR3 in amino acids: CASSPRGTPTNTGELFF. The CDR3 bases are TGTGCCAGCAGTCCCAGGGGGACCCCCACGAACACCGGGGAGCTGTTTTTT.

This clonotype was seen only a few times. The chain uses TRBV29-1 and TRBJ2-1; D is unresolved. The length of the CDR3 is 13 residues. CDR1 SQVTM and CDR2 ANQGSEA come from the germline V gene. The ends were cut back, 5 bases at V and 0 bases at J, with 8 bases in the middle. CDR3 sequence reads: CSVRSRSYNEQFF. The CDR3 region has the DNA TGCAGCGTTCGGAGTCGCTCCTACAATGAGCAGTTCTTC.

This clonotype was recorded many times. This chain connects TRBV3-1 to TRBJ2-1, with 8 bases aligning to TRBD1. There are 15 residues in the CDR3. Losses at the gene ends were 4 bases for V and 3 bases for J; bases not matched to a gene: 5. Germline V lookup: CDR1 LGHDT, CDR2 YNNKEL (reference sequence). The CDR3 protein is CASSLPGQGYNEQFF. As DNA, the CDR3 is TGTGCCAGCAGCCTTCCCGGACAGGGCTACAATGAGCAGTTCTTC.

The rearrangement joins TRBV19 to TRBJ1-1; D unresolved. V lost 6 bases and J 5 bases, leaving 10 bases between the germline ends. CDR1 is LNHDA and CDR2 is SQIVND in the germline V gene (reference sequence). This CDR3 is built from 12 residues. The CDR3, as DNA: TGTGCCAGTAGGGATGTCTGGACTGAAGCTTTCTTT. This translates into CASRDVWTEAFF.

This clonotype has only a few counts. The gene calls are TRBV7-2 and TRBJ2-5, with 14 bases that match TRBD2. This CDR3 contains 16 residues. V shed 8 bases, J shed 5 bases, and the junction held 10 bases outside the gene matches. Per the germline V gene, CDR1 is SGHTA and CDR2 is FQGNSA. CDR3 nucleotides: TGTGCCAGCTCGCCGGGACTAGCGGGAGCGTGGGAGACCCAGTACTTC. Protein: CASSPGLAGAWETQYF. The full variable domain, its missing parts supplied by reference TRBV7-2 and TRBJ2-5, is GAGVSQSPSNKVTEKGKDVELRCDPISGHTALYWYRQSLGQGLEFLIYFQGNSAPDKSGLPSDRFSAERTGGSVSTLTIQRTQQEDSAVYLCASSPGLAGAWETQYFGPGTRLLVL.

This clonotype was recorded many times. The V and J genes are TRBV2 and TRBJ1-5; D may be TRBD1 (6 bases). V lost 7 bases, J lost 1 base, and 8 bases lay in between. This CDR3 is 13 amino acids long. Germline loops: CDR1 SNHLY, CDR2 FYNNEI. The CDR3 nucleotides read TGTGCCAGCACGGGACACAGCAATCAGCCCCAGCATTTT. Its translation is CASTGHSNQPQHF.

Many counts were recorded for this clonotype. The V gene is TRBV13, the J gene TRBJ1-1; D not resolved. CDR3 size: 16 residues. V was trimmed by 5 bases and J by 0 bases, leaving 16 bases between them. Germline values: CDR1 PRHDT, CDR2 FYEKMQ (reference sequence). In nucleotides, the CDR3 is TGTGCCAGCAGCCCCGTCTCGGGCAGCATGAACACTGAAGCTTTCTTT. Amino acid sequence: CASSPVSGSMNTEAFF. Full variable domain (remainder filled in from reference TRBV13 and TRBJ1-1): AAGVIQSPRHLIKEKRETATLKCYPIPRHDTVYWYQQGPGQDPQFLISFYEKMQSDKGSIPDRFSAQQFSDYHSELNMSSLELGDSALYFCASSPVSGSMNTEAFFGQGTRLTVV.

The chain has TRBV18 and TRBJ1-2; D gene uncertain. This CDR3 spans 14 amino acids. Germline V gene lookup returns CDR1 KGHSH and CDR2 LQKENI. V shed 2 bases and J shed 2 bases, with 9 bases lying between them. CDR3 sequence (DNA): TGTGCCAGCTCACCATACGGGGAAAACTATGGCTACACCTTC. Encoded protein: CASSPYGENYGYTF.

The chain recombines TRBV6-2 or TRBV6-3 with TRBJ2-7, with 7 bases matching TRBD1. Germline V gene data show CDR1 as MNHEY and CDR2 as SVGEGT. This CDR3 is built from 13 residues. V lost 6 bases, J lost 2 bases, and 4 bases stayed unmatched. The CDR3 here is CASRRGQTYEQYF. CDR3 DNA sequence: TGTGCCAGCAGGAGGGGGCAGACCTACGAGCAGTACTTC.

DNA for the CDR3: TGTGCCAGCAGTTTTCATTTCTCTGGGAGGGGGAACACCGGGGAGCTGTTTTTT. It translates to CASSFHFSGRGNTGELFF. J is TRBJ2-2 and V is TRBV12-3 or TRBV12-4; TRBD2 agrees at 7 bases. V lost 3 bases, J lost 1 base, and 11 bases stayed unmatched. CDR3 size: 18 residues.

This clonotype was recorded a few times. V is TRBV29-1 and J is TRBJ1-2; 7 bases map to TRBD1. The CDR3 is 13 residues long. V lost 3 bases and J lost 7; bases outside the gene matches: 8. The V gene's germline CDR1 is SQVTM and CDR2 ANQGSEA. DNA for the CDR3: TGCAGCGTTGAGAAGGGAGCAGGGGGTGGCTACACCTTC. Translating gives CSVEKGAGGGYTF.

CDR3 region: CASSLGGSFTGELFF. The DNA for the CDR3 is TGTGCCAGCAGCTTGGGCGGGAGTTTCACCGGGGAGCTGTTTTTT. The V gene is TRBV7-2, the J gene TRBJ2-2; 7 positions agree with TRBD2. The V gene end was trimmed by 3 bases and the J gene end by 4 bases; junction bases not matched to a gene: 5. Germline CDR1 is SGHTA and CDR2 is FQGNSA. This CDR3 contains 15 residues.

The V and J genes are TRBV12-5 and TRBJ2-7; 8 positions match TRBD2. The CDR3 is 14 residues long. Germline V CDR1 and CDR2: LGHNT, FRNRAP. V dropped 4 bases and J dropped 5; count of bases not matched to a gene: 7. This CDR3 is CASGYGRGADEQYF. Written as DNA, the CDR3 is TGTGCTAGTGGTTACGGGCGGGGGGCCGACGAGCAGTACTTC.

This clonotype was recorded a few times. The chain links TRBV5-1 to TRBJ1-1; D remains ambiguous. The CDR3 has 14 amino acids. V was cut by 2 bases and J by 2 bases, with 10 bases left in between. CDR1 is SGHRS, CDR2 YFSETQ, per germline. The CDR3 DNA is TGCGCCAGCAGCTTTACCACAAGTAACACTGAAGCTTTCTTT. It yields the protein CASSFTTSNTEAFF.

This clonotype has at least ten counts. The chain recombines TRBV28 with TRBJ1-1; weak D call: TRBD1 (5 bases). The CDR3 consists of 16 residues. The V and J ends lost 1 base and 1 base respectively, with 13 bases between them. Germline V gives CDR1 MDHEN, CDR2 SYDVKM. The chain's CDR3 is CASSLLGLTGNTEAFF. In nucleotides, the CDR3 is TGTGCCAGCAGTTTATTAGGCCTTACAGGGAACACTGAAGCTTTCTTT.

This clonotype was seen ten or more times. The gene calls are TRBV24-1 and TRBJ1-1; 7 bases fit TRBD1. Trimming at V came to 4 bases and at J to 10 bases, leaving 2 bases not matched to a gene. The V gene's germline CDR1 is KGHDR and CDR2 SFDVKD. There are 11 residues in the CDR3. As DNA, the CDR3 is TGTGCCACCAGTGACCAGGGGGGAGCTTTCTTT. Its translation is CATSDQGGAFF.